This T cell receptor (beta chain) was documented in a study of vaccination effects on CD4 cells after COVID-19. Study information: In the ViraFEST assay, antigen-specific CD4+ clonotypes were identified by expansion after peptide-pool stimulation.

V was clipped by 4 bases and J by 3 bases, with 6 bases between them. The CDR3 has 12 amino acids. Germline CDR1 is MGHRA and CDR2 is YSYEKL. This table comes from immunoSEQ multiplex PCR, and its TCRdb copy is limited to in-frame clones, with some not included. Here the sample spans roughly 48,000 clones, approximately 70% being singletons. This clone was detected a few times. What it binds is unknown. Isolation of CD4+ T cells took place after more than 9 days of culture. The sequencing used CD4+ T cells from PBMCs cultured without peptide, collected before COVID-19 vaccination. The chain recombines TRBV4-1 with TRBJ1-2, with D unresolved. The receptor's source is a human donor who received a COVID-19 vaccine. The CDR3 DNA reads as TGCGCCAGCAGCCGGGATGACTATGGCTACACCTTC. Translation: CASSRDDYGYTF.